This T cell receptor (beta chain) was retrieved from a study of T cells expressing NK-cell markers. Study summary: One of eight sequenced donors was HCMV-seronegative; the other seven were seropositive.

Germline V lookup: CDR1 LGHNA, CDR2 YSLEER. CDR3 length: 16 amino acids. Notes on the study in general: In a few donors, dominant clonotypes made up about 28.3-65% of CD3+CD56-NKG2C+ cells.

As regards this clonotype: Its antigen is as yet unknown.

With UMIs, 5'RACE template switching was used to make TCR beta cDNA. TCRdb reanalyzed the 5' RACE reads, giving one entry per CDR3 protein sequence and no DNA. The listing records approximately 460,000 distinct CDR3 sequences. This receptor was obtained from a woman between 18 and 70 years old in good health. The sequencing sample was made of blood T cells: a sorted CD56 or NKG2C T cell subset, CD4+ or CD8+ T cells, or bulk PBMC T cells (not recorded which). The chain has TRBV4-3 and TRBJ2-7; TCRdb returns TRBD2, unconfirmable since there is no DNA. This CDR3 reads CASSQDWLADPYEQYF.